The 9 T cell receptor beta chains given below trace back to one sample, sequenced in a study of CD8 T cells in ankylosing spondylitis. In TCRdb, the 5' RACE reads were re-called with MiXCR into one record per CDR3 protein. Of hundreds of thousands of distinct CDR3 sequences in the sample, 30% to 35% were seen once. The source material was blood, either unsorted or a sorted T cell fraction (not recorded which). These receptors came from a male donor with ankylosing spondylitis or in good health (not recorded which).

V and J are TRBV5-1 and TRBJ2-2; 8 nucleotides align to TRBD2. Trimming at V came to 4 bases and at J to 1 base, leaving 6 bases not matched to a gene. CDR3 size: 16 residues. CDR1 is SGHRS and CDR2 is YFSETQ in the germline V gene. The CDR3 loop reads CASSRVLAGNTGELFF. CDR3 bases: TGCGCCAGCAGCCGTGTGCTAGCGGGGAACACCGGGGAGCTGTTTTTT.

This clonotype was found many times. The rearrangement joins TRBV6-1 to TRBJ1-6, with 8 bases that match TRBD1. Germline values: CDR1 MNHNS, CDR2 SASEGT. The CDR3 length is 15 residues. The V segment lost 5 bases and the J segment 2 bases; nucleotides outside the gene matches: 2. The CDR3 nucleotides are TGTGCCAGCAGTAAGACAGGGGCCTATAATTCACCCCTCCACTTT. The encoded protein is CASSKTGAYNSPLHF.

This chain links TRBV27 with TRBJ2-3; D is uncertain. CDR3 size: 13 residues. The ends were cut back, 7 bases at V and 1 base at J, with 9 bases in the middle. Per the germline V gene, CDR1 is MNHEY and CDR2 is SMNVEV (reference sequence). CDR3 loop: CASIRLGTDTQYF. In DNA, the CDR3 is TGTGCCAGCATAAGGTTGGGCACAGATACGCAGTATTTT.

This clonotype occurred a few times. The chain is built from TRBV18 and TRBJ2-3, with D perhaps matching TRBD2 (6 bases). There are 14 residues in the CDR3. The germline gives CDR1 KGHSH, CDR2 LQKENI. The V gene lost 6 bases and the J gene lost 3 bases, with 13 bases spanning the gap. The CDR3 nucleotides are TGTGCCAGCTCGGCTTCCGGGGGTACAGATACGCAGTATTTT. Translation: CASSASGGTDTQYF.

This clonotype was seen only a few times. This rearrangement joins TRBV5-1 to TRBJ2-1; possible D gene TRBD1, 6 bases. Trimming took 5 bases from V and 10 from J, leaving 25 bases between them. CDR3 length equals 16 residues. Germline V CDR1 and CDR2: SGHRS, YFSETQ. DNA for the CDR3: TGCGCCAGCAGTAGGGTTAATCAAAGGGGGTCTAGCGAGCAGTTCTTC. It codes for CASSRVNQRGSSEQFF. Full variable domain (missing parts from reference TRBV5-1 and TRBJ2-1): KAGVTQTPRYLIKTRGQQVTLSCSPISGHRSVSWYQQTPGQGLQFLFEYFSETQRNKGNFPGRFSGRQFSNSRSEMNVSTLELGDSALYLCASSRVNQRGSSEQFFGPGTRLTVL.

This chain links TRBV20-1 with TRBJ1-5, with 7 nucleotides matching TRBD1. Germline V gene lookup returns CDR1 DFQATT and CDR2 SNEGSKA (reference sequence). The CDR3 runs 15 residues. V gave up 3 bases and J gave up 1 base; unmatched junction bases: 6. CDR3 sequence: CSARTGTVSNQPQHF. CDR3 bases: TGCAGTGCTAGGACAGGGACTGTAAGCAATCAGCCCCAGCATTTT.

In its sample, this clonotype was seen a few times. The rearrangement joins TRBV20-1 to TRBJ2-1; tentative D call: TRBD1 (5 bases). CDR3 size: 14 residues. V shed 3 bases and J shed 2 bases, with 11 bases lying between them. Germline V gene sequence: CDR1 DFQATT, CDR2 SNEGSKA (reference sequence). DNA for the CDR3: TGCAGTGCTAGGGAACAGGTACCCTACAATGAGCAGTTCTTC. Its translation is CSAREQVPYNEQFF.

V usage is TRBV4-1 and J usage is TRBJ2-4; D not resolved. Germline V gene sequence: CDR1 MGHRA, CDR2 YSYEKL. The CDR3 has 14 residues. V lost 2 bases and J 0 bases, leaving 5 bases between the germline ends. Here the CDR3 reads CASSQMVAKNIQYF. CDR3 sequence (DNA): TGCGCCAGCAGCCAAATGGTAGCCAAAAACATTCAGTACTTC.

V is TRBV5-1 and J is TRBJ1-1; D unresolved. The CDR3 consists of 14 residues. Trimming took 0 bases from V and 4 from J, leaving 10 bases between them. Germline CDR1 SGHRS, CDR2 YFSETQ. In DNA form, the CDR3 reads TGCGCCAGCAGCTTGGAGGTCGGTGCCACTGAAGCTTTCTTT. Amino acid sequence: CASSLEVGATEAFF.